The clone carrying this T cell receptor (beta chain) was seen repeatedly, ten times or more. The antigen remains unidentified. This specimen comes from a study of T cells in Graves' hyperthyroidism and ophthalmopathy. Study summary: Staff took peripheral blood when the initial diagnosis was made, before any treatment began. Overall study findings and caveats: Ophthalmopathy was identified by the model a median about 6.8 months ahead of onset.

V gave up 1 base and J gave up 1 base, with 10 bases separating them. This CDR3 has 15 residues. Per germline, CDR1 LGHDT and CDR2 YNNKEL (reference sequence). TCR beta CDR3 region amplification was performed from RNA transcripts. The HTBI set primed first-round TCR CDR3 RT-PCR. TCRdb fed the multiplex PCR reads into MiXCR, producing one record per CDR3 protein. The sample has hundreds of thousands of distinct CDR3 sequences; around 16% are singletons. Uncontrolled infection, other autoimmune disease, pregnancy or lactation barred patients from enrollment. The source of this sequence is a woman aged 25 to 45 with Graves' hyperthyroidism. The chain has TRBV3-1 and TRBJ1-1, with D uncertain. Sequencing was carried out using blood. CDR3 loop: CASSQVRRRNTEAFF. The CDR3 DNA reads as TGTGCCAGCAGCCAAGTACGGAGGAGGAACACTGAAGCTTTCTTT. The full variable domain, its missing parts supplied by reference TRBV3-1 and TRBJ1-1, is DTAVSQTPKYLVTQMGNDKSIKCEQNLGHDTMYWYKQDSKKFLKIMFSYNNKELIINETVPNRFSPKSPDKAHLNLHINSLELGDSAVYFCASSQVRRRNTEAFFGQGTRLTVV.